The table lists the clone carrying this T cell receptor (beta chain) with a count of one. The antigen is unknown. TCRdb re-derived calls from the PCR reads in MiXCR, one entry per CDR3 protein. The sample gives about 16,000 distinct CDR3 sequences, 40% to 55% of which show up once; approximately 31% is in the top ten. This sample stems from a study of esophageal squamous cell carcinoma under preoperative chemotherapy. Study-level points and caveats: After chemotherapy, TCR diversity rose significantly in peripheral T cells but not in tumor-infiltrating lymphocytes.

The time point here: before preoperative PTX-NDP chemotherapy. Preoperative chemotherapy with paclitaxel-nedaplatin was given to patients before surgery. Germline trimming cut 5 bases from V and 6 bases from J; bases unmatched to any gene: 13. Germline CDR1 is SGHTA and CDR2 is FQGTGA. The CDR3 has 16 residues. The rearrangement links TRBV7-3 to TRBJ2-3, with TRBD2 identical over 8 bases. This TCR was sampled from a human donor with esophageal squamous cell carcinoma. The donor label of this sample is uncertain. The sample was gathered from a patient given preoperative chemotherapy. CDR3 sequence reads: CASSTRVAGRGDTQYF. In DNA form, the CDR3 reads TGTGCCAGCAGCACGAGGGTAGCGGGACGGGGGGATACGCAGTATTTT.